What follows describes a single TCR beta chain. This sample is drawn from a study of shared clonotypes between healthy human individuals. Sequenced by immunoSEQ multiplex PCR; TCRdb stores in-frame clones only, minus some. Of 550,000 to 800,000 clones in the sample, about 90% are singletons; the top ten hold less than 40%. The V end was cut by 0 bases, the J end by 0 bases, with 6 bases between. Per the germline V gene, CDR1 is LGHNA and CDR2 is YSLEER. This CDR3 comprises 16 residues. The receptor was isolated from a man in his late teens or twenties in good health. Some clones in this sample may be carry-over from other donors' samples. The chain employs TRBV4-3 and TRBJ2-6; D is ambiguous. The sequencing input was memory CD8+ T cells from PBMCs. Documented subset: CD45RO+ cells pooled with CCR7-negative TemRA cells. The CDR3 sequence: CASSQDPDSGANVLTF. In DNA, the CDR3 is TGCGCCAGCAGCCAAGACCCCGACTCTGGGGCCAACGTCCTGACTTTC.